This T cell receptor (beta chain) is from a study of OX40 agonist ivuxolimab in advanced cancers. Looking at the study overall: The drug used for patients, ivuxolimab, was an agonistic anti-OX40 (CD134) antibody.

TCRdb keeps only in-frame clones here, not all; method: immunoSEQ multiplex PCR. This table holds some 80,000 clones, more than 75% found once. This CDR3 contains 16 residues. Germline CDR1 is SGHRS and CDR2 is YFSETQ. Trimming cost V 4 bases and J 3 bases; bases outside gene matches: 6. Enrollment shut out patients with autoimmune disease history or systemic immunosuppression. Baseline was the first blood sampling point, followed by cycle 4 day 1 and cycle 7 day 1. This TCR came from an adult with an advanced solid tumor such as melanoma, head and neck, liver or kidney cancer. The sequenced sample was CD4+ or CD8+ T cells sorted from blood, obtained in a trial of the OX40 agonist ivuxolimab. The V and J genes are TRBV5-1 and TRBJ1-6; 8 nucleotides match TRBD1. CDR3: CASSRQGNSYNSPLHF. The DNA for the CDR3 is TGCGCCAGCAGCAGACAGGGGAATAGCTATAATTCACCCCTCCACTTT.